The entry that follows covers one T cell receptor (beta chain) sequence. The data were produced by immunoSEQ multiplex PCR, yet TCRdb's version contains in-frame clones alone and is incomplete. This repertoire shows under 150,000 clones, roughly 96% found once; its top ten account for about 0.42%. In germline, CDR1 is SGHTA, CDR2 FQGNSA. The V segment lost 5 bases and the J segment 7 bases; nucleotides outside the gene matches: 4. This CDR3 region has 14 residues. The data derive from a study of T cell changes during pregnancy in multiple sclerosis. Sample: peripheral blood, taken after pregnancy. The chain recombines TRBV7-2 with TRBJ2-2; 10 bases align to TRBD1. The clonotype was recovered from a female donor with multiple sclerosis, enrolled in a pregnancy study. CDR3 in amino acids: CASSTGQGIGELFF. In DNA, the CDR3 is TGTGCCAGCAGCACGGGACAGGGGATCGGGGAGCTGTTTTTT.